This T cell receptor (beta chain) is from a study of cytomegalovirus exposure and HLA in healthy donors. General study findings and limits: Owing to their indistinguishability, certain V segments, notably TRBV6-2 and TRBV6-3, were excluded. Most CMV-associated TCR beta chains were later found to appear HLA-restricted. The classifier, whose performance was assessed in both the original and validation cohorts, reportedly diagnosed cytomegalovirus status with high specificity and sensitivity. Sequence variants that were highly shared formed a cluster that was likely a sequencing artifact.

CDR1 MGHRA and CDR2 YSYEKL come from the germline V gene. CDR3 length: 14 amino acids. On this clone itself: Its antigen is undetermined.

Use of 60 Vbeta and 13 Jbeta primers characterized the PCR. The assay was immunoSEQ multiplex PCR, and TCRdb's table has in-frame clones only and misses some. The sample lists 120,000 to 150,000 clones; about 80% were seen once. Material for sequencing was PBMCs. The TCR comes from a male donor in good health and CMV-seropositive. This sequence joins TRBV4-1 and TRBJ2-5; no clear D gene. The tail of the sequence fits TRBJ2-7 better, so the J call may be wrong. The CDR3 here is CASSQDQYDYEQYF. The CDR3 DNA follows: TGCGCCAGCAGCCAAGATCAGTACGACTACGAGCAGTACTTC.